This record concerns one T cell receptor beta chain sequence. The data belong to a study of blood T cell repertoires in COVID-19. Germline-derived CDR1 and CDR2 are MNHEY and SVGEGT. The CDR3 extends over 16 amino acids. Trimming shortened V by 3 bases and J by 2 bases, and 14 bases separated the two germline ends. In the authors' methods: Nucleated cell counts were estimated from reference gene primer amplification. The table came from immunoSEQ multiplex PCR; TCRdb's copy has only in-frame clones and leaves some out. Clone size and the V and J calls come from that table; the DNA yielded D and trimming. The sample records about 210,000 clones, approximately 86% being singletons.

This receptor was obtained from a man aged 40-50 years with acute or convalescent COVID-19. This sequence joins TRBV6-2 or TRBV6-3 and TRBJ2-1, with D possibly matching TRBD2 (5 bases). Sequenced input: peripheral blood. CDR3 in amino acids: CASSYGLAVTYNEQFF. The CDR3 DNA reads TGTGCCAGCAGTTATGGTCTAGCTGTAACCTACAATGAGCAGTTCTTC.